Following are 23 T cell receptor beta chains from one sample sequenced in a study of vaccination and CD4 T cells after COVID-19. TCRdb re-analysed the PCR reads in MiXCR, keeping a single row per CDR3 protein. The sample consists of 20,000 or so distinct CDR3 sequences, about 62% of them appearing once. The material sequenced was CD4+ T cells from blood, taken after SARS-CoV-2 vaccination. These receptors came from a human donor who had recovered from COVID-19.

The chain links TRBV10-3 to TRBJ1-5; 10 nucleotides align to TRBD1. Germline V gives CDR1 ENHRY, CDR2 SYGVKD. Trimming cost V 3 bases and J 1 base; bases outside gene matches: 3. The CDR3 has 16 residues. The CDR3 here is CAISDGQGESNQPQHF. The CDR3 DNA is TGTGCCATCAGTGACGGACAGGGGGAAAGCAATCAGCCCCAGCATTTT.

The chain is built from TRBV2 and TRBJ2-1; possible D gene TRBD2, 5 bases. Trimming stripped 5 bases from V and 6 bases from J, with 14 bases between. CDR1 is SNHLY, CDR2 FYNNEI, per germline. The CDR3 contains 14 residues. The CDR3 spells CASSSFGGSNEQFF. The CDR3 DNA reads as TGTGCCAGCAGTTCCTTTGGTGGGAGCAATGAGCAGTTCTTC.

The V gene is TRBV5-1, the J gene TRBJ2-3, with D tentatively TRBD2 (6 bases). The ends were cut back, 0 bases at V and 2 bases at J, with 10 bases in the middle. Germline V gene data show CDR1 as SGHRS and CDR2 as YFSETQ. This CDR3 has 15 amino acids. CDR3 residues: CASSLEGLTTDTQYF. DNA for the CDR3: TGCGCCAGCAGCTTGGAGGGACTTACCACAGATACGCAGTATTTT.

The rearrangement joins TRBV4-1 to TRBJ1-5, with 9 bases identical to TRBD1. The germline V gene has CDR1 MGHRA and CDR2 YSYEKL. The CDR3 is 14 amino acids. The trim removed 2 bases at V and 6 bases at J, leaving 2 bases unmatched. CDR3 amino acids: CASSQPGQGQPQHF. CDR3 in DNA: TGCGCCAGCAGCCAACCGGGACAGGGTCAGCCCCAGCATTTT.

The V call is TRBV18, the J call TRBJ2-1; D gene unclear. Germline V gene lookup returns CDR1 KGHSH and CDR2 LQKENI. The CDR3 contains 13 residues. V dropped 1 base and J dropped 12 bases, with 13 bases sitting between them. In nucleotides, the CDR3 is TGTGCCAGCTCACCACTCCCGTCGGAAGGGCAGTTCTTC. Protein sequence: CASSPLPSEGQFF.

The chain couples TRBV7-9 to TRBJ2-3; D uncertain. Germline CDR1 and CDR2: SEHNR and FQNEAQ (reference sequence). V lost 5 bases and J lost 1, with 10 bases in between. This CDR3 has 14 residues. The CDR3 DNA reads as TGTGCCAGCAGCCCAGTAGCTGGCACAGATACGCAGTATTTT. This codes for CASSPVAGTDTQYF.

This chain connects TRBV20-1 to TRBJ2-1; 10 nucleotides line up with TRBD2. CDR3 length equals 14 residues. Losses at the gene ends were 3 bases for V and 2 bases for J; bases not matched to a gene: 1. From germline, CDR1 is DFQATT and CDR2 SNEGSKA (reference sequence). Written as DNA, the CDR3 is TGCAGTGCTAGTACTAGCGGGACCTACAATGAGCAGTTCTTC. Translation gives CSASTSGTYNEQFF.

Written as DNA, the CDR3 is TGTGCCAGTACACTATACAATGAGCAGTTCTTC. This gives the protein CASTLYNEQFF. The J gene is TRBJ2-1, the V gene TRBV19; D uncertain. Germline CDR1 and CDR2: LNHDA and SQIVND (reference sequence). V dropped 7 bases and J dropped 4 bases, with 5 bases sitting between them. This CDR3 region has 11 residues.

The chain couples TRBV12-3 or TRBV12-4 to TRBJ1-2; D is undetermined. The length of the CDR3 is 15 residues. V shed 5 bases and J shed 5 bases, with 18 bases lying between them. In DNA form, the CDR3 reads TGTGCCAGCAGTCTCGAGGGCTCCGGCGGGTATGGCTACACCTTC. It specifies CASSLEGSGGYGYTF.

Notes on this clonotype: The conserved phenylalanine or tryptophan normally closing the CDR3 is absent here, so this likely arose from a read error. V gene TRBV6-5 combines with J gene TRBJ1-1; D perhaps matches TRBD1 (5 bases). Trimming left V 3 bases short and J 0 bases short, with 8 bases between. This CDR3 contains 14 residues. Germline values: CDR1 MNHEY, CDR2 SVGAGI. CDR3 in amino acids: CASSYHRLNTEAFS. The CDR3 DNA reads as TGTGCCAGCAGTTATCACAGGCTGAACACTGAAGCTTTCTCT.

This chain connects TRBV7-9 to TRBJ1-6; TRBD1 might be the D (5 bases). The CDR3 runs 15 residues. V was pared by 3 bases and J by 10 bases, with 16 bases between. The V gene's germline CDR1 is SEHNR and CDR2 FQNEAQ (reference sequence). DNA for the CDR3: TGTGCCAGCAGCTTTACCGGGACCACTTGGTCACCCCTCCACTTT. This codes for CASSFTGTTWSPLHF.

This chain joins TRBV5-6 and TRBJ1-5; possible D gene TRBD1, 6 bases. This CDR3 spans 16 amino acids. V shed 0 bases and J shed 2 bases, with 12 bases lying between them. Per the germline V gene, CDR1 is SGHDT and CDR2 is YYEEEE. The CDR3 nucleotides are TGTGCCAGCAGCTTGGGCAGGGGCAGGGGCAATCAGCCCCAGCATTTT. Translation: CASSLGRGRGNQPQHF. Full variable domain (remainder filled in from reference TRBV5-6 and TRBJ1-5): DAGVTQSPTHLIKTRGQQVTLRCSPKSGHDTVSWYQQALGQGPQFIFQYYEEEERQRGNFPDRFSGHQFPNYSSELNVNALLLGDSALYLCASSLGRGRGNQPQHFGDGTRLSIL.

This clonotype qualifies as large. This chain joins TRBV6-5 and TRBJ1-2; D gene uncertain. This CDR3 region has 13 residues. The germline gives CDR1 MNHEY, CDR2 SVGAGI. Trimming pared 2 bases from V and 6 bases from J, leaving 10 bases between. CDR3: CASSYNWVDGYTF. CDR3 DNA sequence: TGTGCCAGCAGTTACAATTGGGTGGATGGCTACACCTTC.

V usage is TRBV4-3 and J usage is TRBJ2-7, with TRBD1 matching 7 bases. CDR1 and CDR2 from the germline V gene are LGHNA and YSLEER. This CDR3 comprises 16 residues. Trimming removed 0 bases from V and 3 bases from J; junction bases left unmatched: 8. CDR3 bases: TGCGCCAGCAGCCAAGAGTGGACAGGTAACAACTACGAGCAGTACTTC. Residues: CASSQEWTGNNYEQYF.

The chain uses TRBV30 and TRBJ2-1; D is possibly TRBD2 (6 bases). The CDR3 is 15 amino acids. The germline V gene encodes CDR1 GTSNPN and CDR2 SVGIG (reference sequence). The V end lost 0 bases, the J end lost 5 bases, and 14 bases lay between the germline ends. CDR3 sequence reads: CAWSVGKRVNNEQFF. The CDR3 region has the DNA TGTGCCTGGAGTGTAGGGAAGCGGGTGAACAATGAGCAGTTCTTC.

CDR3 nucleotide sequence: TGTGCCAGCAGTGACAGGGCCGATCAGCCCCAGCATTTT. Its protein product is CASSDRADQPQHF. This chain links TRBV6-1 with TRBJ1-5, with TRBD1 as a possible D gene (5 bases). There are 13 residues in the CDR3. Germline-derived CDR1 and CDR2 are MNHNS and SASEGT. The V and J ends lost 3 bases and 5 bases respectively, with 8 bases between them.

A few counts support this clonotype. The chain is built from TRBV7-6 and TRBJ1-5, with D perhaps matching TRBD1 (5 bases). CDR3 size: 14 residues. Trimming removed 5 bases from V and 9 bases from J, with 17 bases in between. Germline V gene sequence: CDR1 SGHVS, CDR2 FNYEAQ. DNA of the CDR3: TGTGCCAGCAGCACCCTGCCTGGGGGAGGGCCCCAGCATTTT. Protein: CASSTLPGGGPQHF.

The V call is TRBV27, the J call TRBJ1-5; D gene ambiguous. The CDR3 loop spans 13 amino acids. Germline V gene lookup returns CDR1 MNHEY and CDR2 SMNVEV (reference sequence). The germline V and J ends were trimmed by 4 bases and 3 bases, with 7 bases remaining between them. The CDR3 DNA follows: TGTGCCAGCAGTTCGAGCTACAATCAGCCCCAGCATTTT. This translates into CASSSSYNQPQHF.

This chain connects TRBV5-1 to TRBJ2-6, with D uncertain. Germline-derived CDR1 and CDR2 are SGHRS and YFSETQ. V dropped 7 bases and J dropped 2 bases, with 10 bases sitting between them. The CDR3 sequence is 14 residues long. Here the CDR3 DNA reads TGCGCCAGCGGAGACACAGCTGGGGCCAACGTCCTGACTTTC. Translated, it gives CASGDTAGANVLTF.

This clonotype was recorded a few times. CDR3 bases: TGTGCCACCAGCAGAACGGCGGGTGAGCAGTACTTC. Translation: CATSRTAGEQYF. This rearrangement joins TRBV15 to TRBJ2-7; TRBD2 is a possible D gene (5 bases). Germline V CDR1 and CDR2: LNHNV, YYDKDF (reference sequence). The CDR3 is 12 amino acids. V shed 2 bases and J shed 7 bases, with 9 bases lying between them.

V gene TRBV30 combines with J gene TRBJ2-5; 7 positions agree with TRBD2. The germline CDR1 and CDR2 sequences are GTSNPN and SVGIG (reference sequence). The CDR3 is made up of 15 amino acids. V lost 0 bases to trimming and J lost 1 base; unmatched junction nucleotides: 5. The CDR3 is CAWSVRASGQETQYF. CDR3 in DNA: TGTGCCTGGAGTGTCCGGGCTAGCGGCCAAGAGACCCAGTACTTC.

The chain is built from TRBV2 and TRBJ1-2, with D uncertain. V was shortened by 1 base and J by 2 bases, with 8 bases between the two germline ends. This CDR3 has 14 residues. Looked up from germline, CDR1 is SNHLY and CDR2 is FYNNEI. CDR3 sequence: CASSEGAENYGYTF. In nucleotides, the CDR3 is TGTGCCAGCAGTGAAGGGGCGGAGAACTATGGCTACACCTTC.

J is TRBJ2-5 and V is TRBV6-5; D is unresolved. The CDR3 spans 16 residues. The V gene lost 4 bases and the J gene lost 1 base, with 16 bases spanning the gap. Germline V gene data show CDR1 as MNHEY and CDR2 as SVGAGI. The CDR3 sequence: CASSSVWSSGQETQYF. DNA of the CDR3: TGTGCCAGCAGTTCTGTTTGGAGTTCGGGCCAAGAGACCCAGTACTTC.